A selection of T cell receptor beta chains follows, all from one sample in a study of persistence of HIV-infected CD4 T cells. These receptors' antigens are unknown. The method was immunoSEQ multiplex PCR; TCRdb's version includes in-frame clones alone and lacks a portion of them. The top ten clones hold 1.8% of a sample with 44,000 or so clones, approximately 93% of them seen once. The source was CD4+ T cells sorted from PBMCs after approximately 20-hour stimulation, collected from a patient who received antiretroviral therapy. Source of these receptors: an adult man with HIV who was CMV-seropositive. Each CDR3 is given with its conserved first and last residue. A D gene is named only where the DNA matches it firmly. Not all rows give a size; the values are once, few, many and, for expanded clones, a class.

j_gene,abundance,v_gene,d_gene,CDR3nt,CDR3aa
TRBJ2-3,NA,TRBV24-1,TRBD1,TGTGCCACCCAGGGGGCCCTTGGCACAGATACGCAGTATTTT,CATQGALGTDTQYF
TRBJ1-3,NA,TRBV3-1/TRBV3-2,NA,TGTGCCAGCAGCCAAGGAGTCTCTGGAAACACCATATATTTT,CASSQGVSGNTIYF
TRBJ2-1,once,TRBV7-3,TRBD2,TGTGCCAGCAGCTCCGGGACTAGCGGGGGGTACAATGAGCAGTTCTTC,CASSSGTSGGYNEQFF
TRBJ2-2,few,TRBV5-1,NA,TGCGCCAGCAGCTTGGCCATGTGGGGGGCCGGGGAGCTGTTTTTT,CASSLAMWGAGELFF
TRBJ2-3,NA,TRBV3-1/TRBV3-2,TRBD1,TGTGCCAGCAGCCCCAACCCCCAGGGGGACACGCAGTATTTT,CASSPNPQGDTQYF
TRBJ1-2,NA,TRBV6-6,NA,TGTGCCAGCAGTCAGGGTATAGGGGGCTACACCTTC,CASSQGIGGYTF
TRBJ2-3,NA,TRBV18,NA,TGTGCCAGCTCACCACGCCGGACTAGCACAGATACGCAGTATTTT,CASSPRRTSTDTQYF
TRBJ2-7,NA,TRBV21-1,NA,TGTGCCAGCGGGGGCCGGAATGGACAGAGCTACGAGCAGTACTTC,CASGGRNGQSYEQYF
TRBJ2-4,NA,TRBV5-1,NA,TGCGCCAGCAGCCCCCCTGGCGGCCGGCGGAACATTCAGTACTTC,CASSPPGGRRNIQYF
TRBJ1-6,NA,TRBV2,TRBD1,TGTGCCAGCAATGGGGACAGGCTATATAATTCACCCCTCCACTTT,CASNGDRLYNSPLHF
TRBJ1-2,NA,TRBV5-1,TRBD1,TGCGCCAGCAGCAGACCCGGACAGGCCGCTAACTATGGCTACACCTTC,CASSRPGQAANYGYTF
TRBJ1-1,few,TRBV2,NA,TGTGCCAGCGGGTCGGACAAGAACACTGAAGCTTTCTTT,CASGSDKNTEAFF
TRBJ2-7,NA,TRBV2,TRBD2,TGTGCCAGCAGGCTAGCGGGGGCCTACGAGCAGTACTTC,CASRLAGAYEQYF
TRBJ1-1,NA,TRBV19,NA,TGTGCCAGTAACCATGGGACGTCGCTGAACACTGAAGCTTTCTTT,CASNHGTSLNTEAFF
TRBJ2-2,NA,TRBV5-6,NA,TGTGCCAGCAGCTCGCAAACTAAGTCGAACACCGGGGAGCTGTTTTTT,CASSSQTKSNTGELFF
TRBJ2-6,NA,TRBV11-2,NA,TGTGCCAGCAGCTTAGGATTAGGGACTTATCGCTCTGGGGCCAACGTCCTGACTTTC,CASSLGLGTYRSGANVLTF
TRBJ2-1,NA,TRBV19,TRBD2,TGTGCAAACCCCTTTGGGCTAGCGGGGACCAATGAGCAGTTCTTC,CANPFGLAGTNEQFF
TRBJ2-4,once,TRBV3-1/TRBV3-2,TRBD1,TGTGCCAGCAGCCAAGTGGCCTTCTCCACCGGGACAGGGAATATTCAGTACTTC,CASSQVAFSTGTGNIQYF
TRBJ2-1,NA,TRBV28,TRBD1,TGTGCCAGCAGTACAGCGGGACAGGGTTACAATGAGCAGTTCTTC,CASSTAGQGYNEQFF
TRBJ2-3,NA,TRBV7-6,NA,TGTGCCAGCAGCTTACAGGGATTAGAAGATACGCAGTATTTT,CASSLQGLEDTQYF
TRBJ1-5,NA,TRBV4-1,NA,TGCGCCGGCAGCCCCGACGGGGTGAGGAATCAGCCCCAGCATTTT,CAGSPDGVRNQPQHF
TRBJ2-5,NA,TRBV27,NA,TGTGCCAGCAGTTTACGGTCAGCCCCCCAAGAGACCCAGTACTTC,CASSLRSAPQETQYF
TRBJ2-5,NA,TRBV24-1,NA,TGTGCCACCAGTGACAGGGGACGGGAGACCCAGTACTTC,CATSDRGRETQYF
TRBJ2-3,NA,TRBV7-9,TRBD1,TGTGCCAGCAGCGCTGAGACAGGGGGCAGGAGAGATACGCAGTATTTT,CASSAETGGRRDTQYF
TRBJ1-4,NA,TRBV28,NA,TGTGCCAGCAGAGCCCCAGGGGCAACTAATGAAAAACTGTTTTTT,CASRAPGATNEKLFF
TRBJ1-2,NA,TRBV12-3/TRBV12-4,NA,TGTGCCAGCAGTGTAGCGGTCTATGGCTACACCTTC,CASSVAVYGYTF
TRBJ1-2,NA,TRBV29-1,TRBD1,TGCAGCGTTGACCGGGACAGGGGACATGGCTACACCTTC,CSVDRDRGHGYTF
TRBJ1-1,NA,TRBV15,NA,TGTGCCACCAGCAGAGACATCCGGGCCGGGAGCACTGAAGCTTTCTTT,CATSRDIRAGSTEAFF
TRBJ2-2,NA,TRBV28,NA,TGTGCCAGCAGTTTAGTGCAGATATACACCGGGGAGCTGTTTTTT,CASSLVQIYTGELFF
TRBJ1-5,NA,TRBV19,TRBD1,TGTGCCAGTAGTCCACAGGGGGCACGTCAGCCCCAGCATTTT,CASSPQGARQPQHF
TRBJ2-7,NA,TRBV7-8,NA,TGTGCCAGCAGCCGACAAAGCTACGAGCAGTACTTC,CASSRQSYEQYF
TRBJ1-4,NA,TRBV5-1,TRBD1,TGCGCCAGCAGCTTACCAGAGGGGGCTGAGGAAAAACTGTTTTTT,CASSLPEGAEEKLFF
TRBJ2-2,NA,TRBV10-1,TRBD1,TGCGCCAGGGGACAGCCGAACACCGGGGAGCTGTTTTTT,CARGQPNTGELFF
TRBJ2-3,NA,TRBV24-1,NA,TGTGCCACCAGTGCTAACAGGGGGGGTACAGATACGCAGTATTTT,CATSANRGGTDTQYF
TRBJ1-6,NA,TRBV12-5,NA,TGTGCTAGTGGTTTGCCTCAACAGGGATGGAATTCACCCCTCCACTTT,CASGLPQQGWNSPLHF
TRBJ1-6,once,TRBV11-3,NA,TGTGCCAGCAGCACGGGCCCAACAAATTCACCCCTCCACTTT,CASSTGPTNSPLHF
TRBJ1-6,few,TRBV19,NA,TGTGCCAGTAGCAATGAGGGGTGGGCTTCACCCCTCCACTTT,CASSNEGWASPLHF
TRBJ1-4,NA,TRBV27,TRBD1,TGTGCCAGCAGTTCGGACAGGGGTAGGGAAAAACTGTTTTTT,CASSSDRGREKLFF
TRBJ1-2,NA,TRBV6-6,NA,TGTGCCAGCAGTTACAGTAGGGAGGGAGACTATGGCTACACCTTC,CASSYSREGDYGYTF
TRBJ2-7,NA,TRBV14,TRBD2,TGTGCCAGCAGCCAAGAATTAGCGGGGGATTCCTACGAGCAGTACTTC,CASSQELAGDSYEQYF
TRBJ2-3,NA,TRBV15,NA,TGTGCCACCAGCAGAGATGGTAGGGCCACAGATACGCAGTATTTT,CATSRDGRATDTQYF
TRBJ2-7,NA,TRBV10-3,TRBD2,TGTGCCTCGCGACTAGCGGGGGACCGCTACGAGCAGTACTTC,CASRLAGDRYEQYF
TRBJ2-1,NA,TRBV3-1/TRBV3-2,NA,TGTGCCAGCAGCCAAGACGTTACTAGGTTTGAGCAGTTCTTC,CASSQDVTRFEQFF
TRBJ1-3,few,TRBV7-2,TRBD1,TGTGCCAGCAGCTTATGGGAGGGGGCTCACTCTGGAAACACCATATATTTT,CASSLWEGAHSGNTIYF
TRBJ2-7,NA,TRBV19,TRBD2,TGTGCCAGTAAGGGGGAAGCGGGGGGCCTATACGAGCAGTACTTC,CASKGEAGGLYEQYF